This T cell receptor beta chain was sequenced for a study of T cell repertoires in cytomegalovirus infection. Overall study context: Alongside well-studied HLA-B-restricted CMV epitopes, recently identified HLA-C-restricted CMV epitopes were also used. Both a matching HLA type and CMV infection were indicated by public TCR beta signatures.

Germline CDR1 MNHNS, CDR2 SASEGT. The V end lost 2 bases, the J end lost 4 bases, and 18 bases lay between the germline ends. There are 17 residues in the CDR3. Note on this clonotype: Its antigen remains unidentified.

Findings of the study overall: CMV-specific TCR beta clonotypes restricted by HLA-C were the ones dominating the ex vivo response. Carriage of CMV together with the relevant HLA was identifiable through cumulative public TCR beta family frequency.

A single record per CDR3 protein comes from TCRdb applying MiXCR to the reads. The sample records approximately 89,000 distinct CDR3 sequences, roughly 29% being singletons. The gene calls are TRBV6-1 and TRBJ1-3, with a weak D call TRBD1 (5 bases). Sequences were derived from CD8+ T cells from cultured PBMCs, sampled from culture after CMV antigen stimulation. The origin of this receptor is a human donor in good health (CMV status not recorded). Some clones in this sample may be carry-over from other donors' samples. In nucleotides, the CDR3 is TGTGCCAGCAGTGAACCGGCCGGGGGGGGGTCAGGAAACACCATATATTTT. It translates to CASSEPAGGGSGNTIYF.